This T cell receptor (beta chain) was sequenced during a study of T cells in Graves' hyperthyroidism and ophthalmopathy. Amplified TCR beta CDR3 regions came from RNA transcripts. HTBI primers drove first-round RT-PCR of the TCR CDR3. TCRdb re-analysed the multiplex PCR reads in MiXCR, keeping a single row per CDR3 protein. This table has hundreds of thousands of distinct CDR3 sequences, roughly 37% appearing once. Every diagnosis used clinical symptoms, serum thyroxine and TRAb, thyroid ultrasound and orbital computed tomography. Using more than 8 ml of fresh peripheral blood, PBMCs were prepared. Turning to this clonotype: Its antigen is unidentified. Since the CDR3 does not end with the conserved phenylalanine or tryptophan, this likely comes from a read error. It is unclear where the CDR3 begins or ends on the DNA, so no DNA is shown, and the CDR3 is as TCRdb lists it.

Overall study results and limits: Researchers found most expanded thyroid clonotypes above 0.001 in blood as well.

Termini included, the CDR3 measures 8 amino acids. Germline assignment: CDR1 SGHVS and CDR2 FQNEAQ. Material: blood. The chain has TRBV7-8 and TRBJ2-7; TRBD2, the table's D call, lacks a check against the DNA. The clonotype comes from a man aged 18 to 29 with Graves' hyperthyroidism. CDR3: CASSFGAG.